These 22 T cell receptor beta chains were all obtained from the same sample, sequenced in a study of T cell repertoires in cytomegalovirus infection. TCRdb re-called the reads with MiXCR, one entry per CDR3 protein. The sample has approximately 320,000 distinct CDR3 sequences, more than 8% seen once. What was sequenced was PBMCs. These receptors all come from a human donor in good health (CMV status not recorded). Some clones in this sample may be carry-over from other donors' samples.

CDR3 residues: CSARPPKMNTEAFF. The DNA of the CDR3 is TGCAGTGCTAGGCCCCCAAAGATGAACACTGAAGCTTTCTTT. The chain uses TRBV20-1 and TRBJ1-1; D call uncertain. V shed 3 bases and J shed 0 bases, with 11 bases lying between them. CDR3 length equals 14 residues. CDR1 DFQATT and CDR2 SNEGSKA come from the germline V gene (reference sequence).

Ten or more counts support this clonotype. This chain uses TRBV7-2 with TRBJ2-3, with 8 bases identical to TRBD1. Germline V gene data show CDR1 as SGHTA and CDR2 as FQGNSA. After removal of 2 bases from V and 2 bases from J, the junction contained 3 bases not matched to a gene. This CDR3 spans 15 amino acids. This CDR3 is CASSLRTGITDTQYF. Here the CDR3 DNA reads TGTGCCAGCAGCTTAAGGACAGGGATCACAGATACGCAGTATTTT.

The chain recombines TRBV28 with TRBJ2-7, with D possibly TRBD2 on 6 matching bases. CDR1 is MDHEN, CDR2 SYDVKM, per germline. The CDR3 loop spans 17 amino acids. V lost 2 bases and J lost 0, with 17 bases in between. The CDR3 coding sequence is TGTGCCAGCAGTTTAGTGTCGGGACTTCAGAGCTCCTACGAGCAGTACTTC. Protein product: CASSLVSGLQSSYEQYF.

This clonotype was picked up a small number of times. CDR3 DNA: TGCGCCAGCAGCTTGGTTAATATCGGCTCCGGGACAACTTTAGGCTACACCTTC. Protein sequence: CASSLVNIGSGTTLGYTF. The chain joins TRBV5-1 to TRBJ1-2; D is perhaps TRBD1 (6 bases). Trimming stripped 0 bases from V and 8 bases from J, with 26 bases between. The CDR3 runs to 18 residues. Germline CDR1 reads SGHRS; CDR2 reads YFSETQ.

This clonotype has ten or more counts. The chain combines TRBV10-3 with TRBJ1-4; the D is unclear. Trimming cost V 8 bases and J 0 bases, with 13 bases left between them. Germline loops: CDR1 ENHRY, CDR2 SYGVKD. CDR3 length: 15 amino acids. The CDR3 sequence: CAIGEDYTTNEKLFF. DNA for the CDR3: TGTGCCATCGGGGAGGATTACACAACTAATGAAAAACTGTTTTTT.

This clonotype was seen more than once but under ten times. The rearrangement uses TRBV12-3 or TRBV12-4 and TRBJ1-5; D unresolved. The CDR3 consists of 14 residues. The germline V and J ends were trimmed by 0 bases and 11 bases, with 14 bases remaining between them. Here the CDR3 reads CASSLALGNHAQHF. For the CDR3, the DNA is TGTGCCAGCAGTTTAGCGCTGGGGAATCATGCCCAGCATTTT.

This clonotype occurred a few times. This chain connects TRBV28 to TRBJ2-2; 7 nucleotides match TRBD2. Germline-derived CDR1 and CDR2 are MDHEN and SYDVKM. Trimming at V came to 6 bases and at J to 4 bases, leaving 8 bases not matched to a gene. This CDR3 spans 15 amino acids. CDR3 in DNA: TGTGCCAGCAGCATACCCTGGGGGGGCACCGGGGAGCTGTTTTTT. Translating gives CASSIPWGGTGELFF.

CDR3 sequence (DNA): TGTGCCAGCGAAAAGAGAGGGAACACCGGGGAGCTGTTTTTT. Its protein is CASEKRGNTGELFF. The chain recombines TRBV2 with TRBJ2-2; D is ambiguous. V was shortened by 8 bases and J by 1 base, with 11 bases between the two germline ends. The CDR3 sequence is 14 residues long. Germline V CDR1 and CDR2: SNHLY, FYNNEI.

The sample holds many counts of this clonotype. This chain links TRBV7-9 with TRBJ2-3; perhaps TRBD2 as D (6 bases). The V end was cut by 6 bases, the J end by 1 base, with 11 bases between. Looked up from germline, CDR1 is SEHNR and CDR2 is FQNEAQ (reference sequence). The CDR3 is 14 amino acids. CDR3 loop: CASRVGGGTDTQYF. The DNA of the CDR3 is TGTGCCAGCAGAGTGGGCGGGGGCACAGATACGCAGTATTTT.

This clonotype was recorded at least ten times. The V call is TRBV6-1, the J call TRBJ2-1; 11 bases map to TRBD2. The V gene end was trimmed by 3 bases and the J gene end by 7 bases; junction bases not matched to a gene: 14. From germline, CDR1 is MNHNS and CDR2 SASEGT. The CDR3 totals 18 residues. CDR3 nucleotide sequence: TGTGCCAGCAGTGAGGGGGGACTAGCGGCTTTAGGGAGAAATGAGCAGTTCTTC. This translates into CASSEGGLAALGRNEQFF.

The chain carries TRBV12-5 and TRBJ2-1; D call uncertain. This CDR3 region has 13 residues. Trimming removed 1 base from V and 4 bases from J, with 5 bases in between. Germline CDR1 and CDR2: LGHNT and FRNRAP. The CDR3 coding sequence is TGTGCTAGTGGTTTGGGTTTATACAATGAGCAGTTCTTC. As protein: CASGLGLYNEQFF.

This rearrangement joins TRBV5-1 to TRBJ2-5; D is unclear. This CDR3 comprises 14 residues. The V gene's germline CDR1 is SGHRS and CDR2 YFSETQ. Trimming took off 4 bases at V and 5 bases at J, with 15 bases between the two ends. The CDR3 sequence: CASSPDPLGETQYF. The DNA for the CDR3 is TGCGCCAGCAGCCCGGACCCCCTGGGGGAGACCCAGTACTTC.

This clonotype was detected many times. The rearrangement joins TRBV12-3 or TRBV12-4 to TRBJ1-3; D gene unclear. The CDR3 covers 15 residues. V was trimmed by 3 bases and J by 1 base, leaving 10 bases between them. CDR3 nucleotide sequence: TGTGCCAGCAGTTTCCCTAAAAGATCTGGAAACACCATATATTTT. The encoded protein is CASSFPKRSGNTIYF.

The chain employs TRBV19 and TRBJ1-5; TRBD1 is a possible D gene (5 bases). CDR3 length: 21 residues. Trimming cost V 6 bases and J 0 bases, with 30 bases left between them. Germline V gene data show CDR1 as LNHDA and CDR2 as SQIVND (reference sequence). CDR3 in DNA: TGTGCCAGTAGAAGCAGGGACCTTACTCCTCTTCTCGTCAATAGCAATCAGCCCCAGCATTTT. It yields the protein CASRSRDLTPLLVNSNQPQHF.

This clonotype was recorded at least ten times. The chain joins TRBV7-2 to TRBJ2-7, with D possibly TRBD2 on 6 matching bases. CDR1 is SGHTA, CDR2 FQGNSA, per germline. This CDR3 comprises 15 residues. V dropped 5 bases and J dropped 3 bases, with 17 bases sitting between them. CDR3 loop: CASSLTGTGYYEQYF. The CDR3, as DNA: TGTGCCAGCAGCCTTACCGGGACTGGGTACTACGAGCAGTACTTC.

This clonotype was seen at least ten times. This sequence joins TRBV7-2 and TRBJ2-5; no clear D gene. The CDR3 has 11 amino acids. CDR1 and CDR2 from the germline V gene are SGHTA and FQGNSA. V was cut by 5 bases and J by 11 bases, with 12 bases left in between. CDR3 nucleotide sequence: TGTGCCAGCAGCCCTCGAGGCCGTCAGTACTTC. Protein product: CASSPRGRQYF.

The chain is built from TRBV2 and TRBJ2-7; D uncertain. The germline gives CDR1 SNHLY, CDR2 FYNNEI. This CDR3 is 15 amino acids long. Trimming removed 1 base at V and 2 bases at J, with 12 bases between. The CDR3 region is CASSEGTLGAYEQYF. The CDR3 bases are TGTGCCAGCAGTGAAGGTACCTTGGGCGCCTACGAGCAGTACTTC.

This rearrangement joins TRBV5-1 to TRBJ1-1, with D perhaps matching TRBD1 (5 bases). The CDR3 loop spans 17 amino acids. Trimming took 1 base from V and 1 from J, leaving 17 bases between them. Germline V gene sequence: CDR1 SGHRS, CDR2 YFSETQ. The chain's CDR3 is CASSLRTGLVRNTEAFF. In nucleotides, the CDR3 is TGCGCCAGCAGCTTGAGAACGGGACTGGTGAGGAACACTGAAGCTTTCTTT.

This chain uses TRBV20-1 with TRBJ2-2; D is unresolved. This CDR3 region has 15 residues. With 0 bases removed from V and 1 base from J, the gap between germline ends came to 9 bases. The germline V gene has CDR1 DFQATT and CDR2 SNEGSKA (reference sequence). CDR3 in amino acids: CSARDGRLNTGELFF. The DNA of the CDR3 is TGCAGTGCTAGAGATGGACGGCTGAACACCGGGGAGCTGTTTTTT.

The chain employs TRBV20-1 and TRBJ2-5, with 7 bases matching TRBD1. Germline V gene sequence: CDR1 DFQATT, CDR2 SNEGSKA (reference sequence). The ends lost 6 bases at V and 3 bases at J; junction bases unmatched: 13. The CDR3 contains 15 residues. CDR3 sequence: CSAGSRDSEKETQYF. CDR3 nucleotides: TGCAGTGCGGGTTCCCGGGACAGTGAAAAAGAGACCCAGTACTTC.

This clonotype occurred many times. The chain employs TRBV12-3 or TRBV12-4 and TRBJ2-1; D is perhaps TRBD2 (5 bases). There are 15 residues in the CDR3. V was trimmed by 4 bases and J by 0 bases, leaving 10 bases between them. The DNA for the CDR3 is TGTGCCAGCAGTTGGACGGGGAACTCCTACAATGAGCAGTTCTTC. Translated, it gives CASSWTGNSYNEQFF.

This clonotype was observed a few times. V usage is TRBV28 and J usage is TRBJ2-7, with 7 bases identical to TRBD2. Germline V gene sequence: CDR1 MDHEN, CDR2 SYDVKM. The CDR3 is made up of 13 amino acids. V trimming: 9 bases; J trimming: 0 bases; junction bases outside the gene matches: 5. CDR3 nucleotide sequence: TGTGCCAGTTCAGCGGGGTCCTCCTACGAGCAGTACTTC. This gives the protein CASSAGSSYEQYF.